The rows below give T cell receptor beta chains drawn from one sample of a study of OX40 agonist ivuxolimab in advanced cancers. The table came from immunoSEQ multiplex PCR; TCRdb's copy has only in-frame clones and leaves some out. The sample holds about 120,000 clones, 75% to 90% seen once. Here the sequenced sample was CD4+ or CD8+ T cells sorted from blood, taken in a trial of the OX40 agonist ivuxolimab. The source is an adult with an advanced solid tumor such as melanoma, head and neck, liver or kidney cancer. Each CDR3 is given with its conserved first and last residue. A D gene is named only where the DNA matches it firmly. Rows give clone size only sometimes, using once, few, many, or a class for an expanded clone.

>TRBJ1-2|NA|NA|TRBV28
CASKSSQVGYTF
TGTGCCAGCAAATCATCGCAGGTTGGCTACACCTTC
>TRBJ2-2|TRBD1|NA|TRBV2
CASSRDRVYDGELFF
TGTGCCAGCAGTCGGGACAGGGTTTACGACGGGGAGCTGTTTTTT
>TRBJ2-7|TRBD2|NA|TRBV2
CASNLAGYEQYF
TGTGCCAGCAACCTAGCGGGGTACGAGCAGTACTTC
>TRBJ1-1|NA|NA|TRBV2
CASTANQGAFF
TGTGCCAGCACCGCGAACCAGGGAGCTTTCTTT
>TRBJ2-2|TRBD1|once|TRBV2
CASSHEGFGAGGIGELFF
TGTGCCAGCAGCCATGAAGGGTTTGGGGCAGGGGGCATCGGGGAGCTGTTTTTT
>TRBJ1-4|NA|NA|TRBV6-1
CASLFGQGPEKLFF
TGTGCCAGCCTATTTGGGCAGGGGCCGGAAAAACTGTTTTTT
>TRBJ2-5|TRBD1|NA|TRBV28
CASRTQGAGETQYF
TGTGCCAGCAGGACTCAGGGGGCGGGGGAGACCCAGTACTTC
>TRBJ2-3|NA|NA|TRBV5-1
CASRNGWTASHLTDTQYF
TGCGCCAGCAGGAACGGGTGGACTGCTTCTCACCTCACAGATACGCAGTATTTT
>TRBJ2-3|TRBD2|NA|TRBV30
CAWSTGGAPDTQYF
TGTGCCTGGAGTACGGGGGGGGCACCTGATACGCAGTATTTT
>TRBJ1-1|NA|NA|TRBV5-1
CASSFEGANTEAFF
TGCGCCAGCTCTTTTGAAGGCGCCAACACTGAAGCTTTCTTT
>TRBJ2-1|NA|once|TRBV28
CASTAGGASSYNEQFF
TGTGCCAGCACCGCCGGTGGGGCCAGCTCCTACAATGAGCAGTTCTTC